This section outlines one TCR beta chain sequence together with its context. One junction end does not reproduce the germline sequence, and a read error may be involved. Primers used in a second PCR of roughly 6 to 12 cycles were a sample-barcoded 5' primer and a J-beta primer mix. TCRdb itself ran the 5' RACE reads through MiXCR, one entry per CDR3 protein. In the table there are about 650,000 distinct CDR3 sequences, approximately 52% of which are singletons. The data derive from a study of blood T cells in healthy people across ages. Germline V lookup: CDR1 LGHDT, CDR2 YNNKEL (reference sequence). There are 13 residues in the CDR3.

This clonotype originated in a woman older than 75 in good health. The chain has TRBV3-1 and TRBJ2-7, with 10 bases aligning to TRBD2. Sequenced sample: blood. This CDR3 reads CASGQGLATEQYF. The CDR3 nucleotides read TGTGCCAGCGGCCAGGGACTAGCGACCGAGCAGTACTTC.